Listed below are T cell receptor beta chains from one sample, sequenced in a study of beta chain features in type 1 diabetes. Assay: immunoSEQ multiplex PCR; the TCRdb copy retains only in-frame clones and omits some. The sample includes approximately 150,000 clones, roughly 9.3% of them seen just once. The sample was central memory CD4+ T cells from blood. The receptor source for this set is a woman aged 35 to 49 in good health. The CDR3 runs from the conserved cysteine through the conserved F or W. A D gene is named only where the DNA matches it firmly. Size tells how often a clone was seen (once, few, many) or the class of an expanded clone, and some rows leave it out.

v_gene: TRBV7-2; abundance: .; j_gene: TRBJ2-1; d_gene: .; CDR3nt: TGTGCCAGCAGCTTACTAAGAGGCAATGAGCAGTTCTTC; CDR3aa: CASSLLRGNEQFF
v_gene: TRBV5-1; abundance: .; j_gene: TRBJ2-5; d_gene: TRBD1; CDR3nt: TGCGCCAGCAGCTTTCAGGGGGCGTACCAAGAGACCCAGTACTTC; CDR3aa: CASSFQGAYQETQYF
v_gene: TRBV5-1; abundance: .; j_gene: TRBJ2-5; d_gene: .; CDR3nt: TGCGCCAGCAGCTTGTACAGACAAGAGACCCAGTACTTC; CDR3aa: CASSLYRQETQYF
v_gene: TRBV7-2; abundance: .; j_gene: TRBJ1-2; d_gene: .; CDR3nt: TGTGCCAGCAGGAGTCGGGGGGGCTACACCTTC; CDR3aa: CASRSRGGYTF
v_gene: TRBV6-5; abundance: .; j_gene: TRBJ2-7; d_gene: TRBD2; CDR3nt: TGTGCCAGCAGTTCACAACCGAGCGGGGGGTCCTACGAGCAGTACTTC; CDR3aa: CASSSQPSGGSYEQYF
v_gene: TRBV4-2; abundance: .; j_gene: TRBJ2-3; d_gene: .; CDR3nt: TGTGCCAGCAGCCAAGGGGTCGGGGGCACAGATACGCAGTATTTT; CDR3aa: CASSQGVGGTDTQYF
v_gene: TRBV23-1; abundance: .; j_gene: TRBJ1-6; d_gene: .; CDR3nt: TGCGCCAGCAGTCAAGGACTCGTGGGGGCGAAGGATTCACCCCTCCACTTT; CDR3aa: CASSQGLVGAKDSPLHF
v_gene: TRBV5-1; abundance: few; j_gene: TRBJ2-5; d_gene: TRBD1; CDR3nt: TGCGCCAGCAGCTTGGAAGGACAGGGGCACCGGGAGACCCAGTACTTC; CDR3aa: CASSLEGQGHRETQYF
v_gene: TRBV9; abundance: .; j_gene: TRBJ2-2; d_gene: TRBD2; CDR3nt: TGTGCCAGCAGCGTGGCTTCTAGCGGGGGTGGCCGGGAGCTGTTTTTT; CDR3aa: CASSVASSGGGRELFF
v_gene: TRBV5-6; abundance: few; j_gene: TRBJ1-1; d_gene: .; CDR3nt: TGTGCCAGCAGCTTCCGCTTTACGGGCACTGAAGCTTTCTTT; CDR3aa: CASSFRFTGTEAFF
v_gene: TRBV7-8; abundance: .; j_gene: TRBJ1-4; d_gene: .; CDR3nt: TGTGCCAGCAGCCTCGAAAAACTGTTTTTT; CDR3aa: CASSLEKLFF
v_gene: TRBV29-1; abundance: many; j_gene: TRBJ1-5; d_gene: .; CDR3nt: TGCAGCGTTGAAATCGCGGGGGCGAGTCAGCCCCAGCATTTT; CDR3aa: CSVEIAGASQPQHF
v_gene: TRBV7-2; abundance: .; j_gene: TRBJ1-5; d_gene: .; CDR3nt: TGTGCCAGCAGCTTAGCGGCGGGTCGTGAGGGTCAGCCCCAGCATTTT; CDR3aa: CASSLAAGREGQPQHF
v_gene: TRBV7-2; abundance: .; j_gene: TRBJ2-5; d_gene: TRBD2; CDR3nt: TGTGCCAGCAGCCGGGCCTTGGGGGGGGGTGAGACCCAGTACTTC; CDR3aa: CASSRALGGGETQYF
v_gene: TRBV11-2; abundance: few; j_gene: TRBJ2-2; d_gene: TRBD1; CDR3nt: TGTGCCAGCAGAAGGACAGGGGGCGGCACCGGGGAGCTGTTTTTT; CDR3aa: CASRRTGGGTGELFF
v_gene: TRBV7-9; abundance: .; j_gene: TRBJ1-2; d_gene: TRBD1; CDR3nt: TGTGCCAGCAGCTTAGCGGAGGGACAGGGACCCACTAACTATGGCTACACCTTC; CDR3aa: CASSLAEGQGPTNYGYTF
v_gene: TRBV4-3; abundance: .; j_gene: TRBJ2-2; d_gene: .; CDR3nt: TGCGCCAGCAGCCAGGCGGGATCAGGGACCGGGGAGCTGTTTTTT; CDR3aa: CASSQAGSGTGELFF
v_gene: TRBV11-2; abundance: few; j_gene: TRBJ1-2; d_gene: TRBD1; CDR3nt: TGTGCCAGCAGCTGGAGAGTAAGGGACAGGGGCGAGATCCATGGCTACACCTTC; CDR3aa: CASSWRVRDRGEIHGYTF
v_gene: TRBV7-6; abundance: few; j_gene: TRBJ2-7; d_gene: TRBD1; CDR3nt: TGTGCCAGCAGCTCGAGGTTGACAGGGTCCGAGCAGTACTTC; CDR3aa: CASSSRLTGSEQYF
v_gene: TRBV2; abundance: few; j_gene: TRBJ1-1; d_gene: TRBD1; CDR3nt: TGTGCCAGCTGCGGGACAGAGAACACTGAAGCTTTCTTT; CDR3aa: CASCGTENTEAFF
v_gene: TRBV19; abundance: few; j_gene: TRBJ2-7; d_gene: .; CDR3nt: TGTGCCAGTAGTATCTTCGACAGAAACTACGAGCAGTACTTC; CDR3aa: CASSIFDRNYEQYF
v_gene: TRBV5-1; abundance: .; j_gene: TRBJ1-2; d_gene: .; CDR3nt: TGCGCCAGCAGCTCCCTGGACAGTACGGGCTACACCTTC; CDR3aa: CASSSLDSTGYTF
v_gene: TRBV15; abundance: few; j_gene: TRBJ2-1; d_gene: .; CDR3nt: TGTGCCACCAGCGGGGGGGGCGGCTTATACAATGAGCAGTTCTTC; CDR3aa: CATSGGGGLYNEQFF
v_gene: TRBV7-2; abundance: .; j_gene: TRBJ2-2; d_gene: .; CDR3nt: TGTGCCAGCAGCTTTAGCCGGGAGCTGTTTTTT; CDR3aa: CASSFSRELFF
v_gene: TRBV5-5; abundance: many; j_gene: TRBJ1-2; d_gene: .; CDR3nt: TGTGCCAGCAGCGCCGAAAGTGTCAGGGGCGAAGGCTACACCTTC; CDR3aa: CASSAESVRGEGYTF
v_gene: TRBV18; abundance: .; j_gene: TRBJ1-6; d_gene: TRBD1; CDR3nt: TGTGCCAGCTCACAAGGAGACAGGGGAGGTAATTCACCCCTCCACTTT; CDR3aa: CASSQGDRGGNSPLHF
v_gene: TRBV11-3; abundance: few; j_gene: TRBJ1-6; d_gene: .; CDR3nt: TGTGCCAGCCCCATAGATTCACCCCTCCACTTT; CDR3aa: CASPIDSPLHF
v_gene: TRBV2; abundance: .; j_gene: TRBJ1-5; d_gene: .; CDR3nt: TGTGCCAGCAGGGTACAGGGCAATCAGCCCCAGCATTTT; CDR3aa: CASRVQGNQPQHF
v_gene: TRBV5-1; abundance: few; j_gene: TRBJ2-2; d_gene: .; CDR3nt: TGCGCCAGCAGCTTGAGTCGACAGACCGGGGAGCTGTTTTTT; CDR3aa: CASSLSRQTGELFF
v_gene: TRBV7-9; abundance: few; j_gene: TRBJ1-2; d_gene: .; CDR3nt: TGTGCCAGCAGCTTAGCGAAGGCAGGGGCTGGCTACACCTTC; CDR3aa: CASSLAKAGAGYTF
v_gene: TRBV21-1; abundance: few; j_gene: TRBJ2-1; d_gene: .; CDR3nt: TGTGCCAGAATTTACCTAATGGAGCAGTTCTTC; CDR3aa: CARIYLMEQFF
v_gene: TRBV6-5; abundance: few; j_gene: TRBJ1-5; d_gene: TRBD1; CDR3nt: TGTGCCAGCAGTAGACAGGGGGCGAGCAATCAGCCCCAGCATTTT; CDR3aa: CASSRQGASNQPQHF
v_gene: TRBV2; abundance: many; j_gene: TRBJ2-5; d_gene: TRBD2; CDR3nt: TGTGCCAGCAGTCCGGGACTACTCTTTGGAGAGACCCAGTACTTC; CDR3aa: CASSPGLLFGETQYF
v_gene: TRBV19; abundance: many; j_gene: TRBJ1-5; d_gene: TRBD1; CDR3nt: TGTGCCAGTAGTAACTGGGACAGGGGGCCTAGTCAGCCCCAGCATTTT; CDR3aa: CASSNWDRGPSQPQHF
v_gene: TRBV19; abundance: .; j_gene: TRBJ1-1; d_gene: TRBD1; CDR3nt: TGTGCCAGTAGGATCGGGACAGTGATCGAAAGCACTGAAGCTTTCTTT; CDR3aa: CASRIGTVIESTEAFF
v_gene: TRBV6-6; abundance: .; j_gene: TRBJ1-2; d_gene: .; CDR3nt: TGTGCCAGCAAAGAAACGCAGGCGTCTGGCTACACCTTC; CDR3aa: CASKETQASGYTF
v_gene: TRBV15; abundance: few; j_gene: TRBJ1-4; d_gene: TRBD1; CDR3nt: TGTGCCACCAGCGGCGCGGGGACAGAGGCCAGAAAACTGTTTTTT; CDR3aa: CATSGAGTEARKLFF
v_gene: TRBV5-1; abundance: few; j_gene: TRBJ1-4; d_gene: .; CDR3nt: TGCGCCAGCAGCTTGGGCAGGGTATCTGAAAAACTGTTTTTT; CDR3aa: CASSLGRVSEKLFF
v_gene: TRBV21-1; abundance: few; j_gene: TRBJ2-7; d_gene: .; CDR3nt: TGTGCCAGCAAGAGTCTCCGACAGGGGCGCTACGAGCAGTACTTC; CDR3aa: CASKSLRQGRYEQYF
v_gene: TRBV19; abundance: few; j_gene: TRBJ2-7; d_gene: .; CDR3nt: TGTGCCAGTAGTTCCGGGACACCCAGCTCCTACGAGCAGTACTTC; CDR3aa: CASSSGTPSSYEQYF